These T cell receptor beta chains were read from a single sample in a study of control samples from healthy donors and cancer patients. Repertoires were generated with immunoSEQ multiplex PCR, while TCRdb's copy carries only in-frame clones and drops some. The table lists approximately 150,000 clones, roughly 90% of them singletons, with 0.65% to 0.75% in the top ten. Input material: blood. Receptor source: a woman in her 30s in good health. The CDR3 runs from the conserved cysteine through the conserved F or W. Fields, in order: V gene, D gene, clone size, J gene, CDR3 protein, CDR3 DNA. A D gene is named only where the DNA matches it firmly. Rows may omit the clone size; those that give it use once, few, many or a size class.

v_call: TRBV6-2/TRBV6-3
d_call: TRBD2
clone_size: -
j_call: TRBJ2-3
cdr3_aa: CASSYVLAAHRDTQYF
cdr3_nt: TGTGCCAGCAGTTACGTTCTAGCGGCCCACCGAGATACGCAGTATTTT

v_call: TRBV19
d_call: -
clone_size: -
j_call: TRBJ2-1
cdr3_aa: CASSILPGVSYNEQFF
cdr3_nt: TGTGCCAGTAGTATCCTTCCGGGAGTCTCCTACAATGAGCAGTTCTTC

v_call: TRBV9
d_call: -
clone_size: -
j_call: TRBJ1-4
cdr3_aa: CASSGGEANEKLFF
cdr3_nt: TGTGCCAGCAGCGGAGGGGAAGCAAATGAAAAACTGTTTTTT

v_call: TRBV3-1/TRBV3-2
d_call: -
clone_size: -
j_call: TRBJ1-1
cdr3_aa: CASSHISTEAFF
cdr3_nt: TGTGCCAGCAGCCATATTTCCACTGAAGCTTTCTTT

v_call: TRBV25-1
d_call: -
clone_size: once
j_call: TRBJ1-2
cdr3_aa: CASSEWQANTENYGYTF
cdr3_nt: TGTGCCAGCAGTGAATGGCAGGCCAACACAGAGAACTATGGCTACACCTTC

v_call: TRBV28
d_call: -
clone_size: -
j_call: TRBJ1-5
cdr3_aa: CASFGMYQPSQYSNQPQHF
cdr3_nt: TGTGCCAGCTTTGGGATGTATCAACCCTCACAATATAGCAATCAGCCCCAGCATTTT

v_call: TRBV5-6
d_call: TRBD2
clone_size: -
j_call: TRBJ2-7
cdr3_aa: CASSWYWGGNYEQYF
cdr3_nt: TGTGCCAGCAGCTGGTATTGGGGAGGGAACTACGAGCAGTACTTC

v_call: TRBV12-3/TRBV12-4
d_call: -
clone_size: -
j_call: TRBJ2-4
cdr3_aa: CASSLGGKNIQYF
cdr3_nt: TGTGCCAGCAGTTTAGGCGGGAAAAACATTCAGTACTTC

v_call: TRBV4-1
d_call: TRBD1
clone_size: -
j_call: TRBJ1-4
cdr3_aa: CASSPTGVNEKLFF
cdr3_nt: TGCGCCAGCAGCCCAACAGGGGTTAATGAAAAACTGTTTTTT

v_call: TRBV3-1/TRBV3-2
d_call: TRBD2
clone_size: -
j_call: TRBJ2-7
cdr3_aa: CASSLTSSSEQYF
cdr3_nt: TGTGCCAGCAGCCTGACTAGCTCAAGCGAGCAGTACTTC

v_call: TRBV6-2/TRBV6-3
d_call: -
clone_size: -
j_call: TRBJ2-1
cdr3_aa: CASTPTRYNEQFF
cdr3_nt: TGTGCCAGCACCCCGACCCGATACAATGAGCAGTTCTTC

v_call: TRBV4-1
d_call: TRBD1
clone_size: -
j_call: TRBJ1-3
cdr3_aa: CASSQDSGGSGNTIYF
cdr3_nt: TGCGCCAGCAGCCAAGACTCAGGGGGCTCTGGAAACACCATATATTTT

v_call: TRBV6-5
d_call: -
clone_size: -
j_call: TRBJ2-5
cdr3_aa: CASSYSGRVVETQYF
cdr3_nt: TGTGCCAGCAGTTACTCGGGCAGGGTGGTCGAGACCCAGTACTTC

v_call: TRBV30
d_call: -
clone_size: -
j_call: TRBJ1-1
cdr3_aa: CAWSRYFTEAFF
cdr3_nt: TGTGCCTGGAGTAGATATTTCACTGAAGCTTTCTTT

v_call: TRBV28
d_call: TRBD1
clone_size: once
j_call: TRBJ1-2
cdr3_aa: CASSIGQGPYTF
cdr3_nt: TGTGCCAGCAGTATCGGACAGGGTCCCTACACCTTC

v_call: TRBV4-1
d_call: -
clone_size: once
j_call: TRBJ1-2
cdr3_aa: CASSPRTETAGTF
cdr3_nt: TGCGCCAGCAGCCCTAGGACAGAGACGGCCGGCACCTTC

v_call: TRBV28
d_call: -
clone_size: -
j_call: TRBJ1-2
cdr3_aa: CASSLRQNYGYTF
cdr3_nt: TGTGCCAGCAGTTTGAGACAGAACTATGGCTACACCTTC

v_call: TRBV10-1
d_call: TRBD1
clone_size: -
j_call: TRBJ1-1
cdr3_aa: CASSDRTGSEAFF
cdr3_nt: TGCGCCAGCAGTGACAGGACAGGTTCAGAAGCTTTCTTT

v_call: TRBV5-1
d_call: TRBD1
clone_size: -
j_call: TRBJ1-4
cdr3_aa: CASSTGTGGNEKLFF
cdr3_nt: TGCGCCAGCAGCACTGGGACAGGGGGCAATGAAAAACTGTTTTTT

v_call: TRBV3-1/TRBV3-2
d_call: -
clone_size: -
j_call: TRBJ1-5
cdr3_aa: CASSLQGNQPQHF
cdr3_nt: TGTGCCAGCAGCCTACAGGGTAATCAGCCCCAGCATTTT

v_call: TRBV4-1
d_call: -
clone_size: once
j_call: TRBJ2-6
cdr3_aa: CASSQVTELWANVLTF
cdr3_nt: TGCGCCAGCAGCCAAGTCACAGAGCTCTGGGCCAACGTCCTGACTTTC

v_call: TRBV18
d_call: -
clone_size: -
j_call: TRBJ1-2
cdr3_aa: CASSPQTGYYGYTF
cdr3_nt: TGTGCCAGCTCACCCCAAACAGGGTACTATGGCTACACCTTC

v_call: TRBV28
d_call: -
clone_size: -
j_call: TRBJ2-1
cdr3_aa: CASSLTGAGGNEQFF
cdr3_nt: TGTGCCAGCAGTTTGACCGGGGCCGGGGGCAATGAGCAGTTCTTC

v_call: TRBV6-4
d_call: -
clone_size: -
j_call: TRBJ1-5
cdr3_aa: CASSLNSNQPQHF
cdr3_nt: TGTGCCAGCAGTCTTAATAGCAATCAGCCCCAGCATTTT

v_call: TRBV6-5
d_call: -
clone_size: -
j_call: TRBJ1-2
cdr3_aa: CASSHRQGWVNGYTF
cdr3_nt: TGTGCCAGCAGCCACCGCCAGGGTTGGGTGAATGGCTACACCTTC

v_call: TRBV24-1
d_call: -
clone_size: -
j_call: TRBJ1-1
cdr3_aa: CATSGTPNTEAFF
cdr3_nt: TGTGCCACCAGTGGGACACCGAACACTGAAGCTTTCTTT

v_call: TRBV28
d_call: -
clone_size: -
j_call: TRBJ1-1
cdr3_aa: CASSLGDEAFF
cdr3_nt: TGTGCCAGCAGTTTGGGGGATGAAGCTTTCTTT

v_call: TRBV27
d_call: -
clone_size: -
j_call: TRBJ2-7
cdr3_aa: CASSFRNNYEQYF
cdr3_nt: TGTGCCAGCAGTTTCCGAAATAACTACGAGCAGTACTTC

v_call: TRBV2
d_call: -
clone_size: once
j_call: TRBJ1-2
cdr3_aa: CASSWGGNYGYTF
cdr3_nt: TGTGCCAGCAGCTGGGGAGGGAACTATGGCTACACCTTC

v_call: TRBV5-1
d_call: -
clone_size: -
j_call: TRBJ2-7
cdr3_aa: CASSLDQGMYEQYF
cdr3_nt: TGCGCCAGCAGCTTGGACCAGGGTATGTACGAGCAGTACTTC

v_call: TRBV6-1
d_call: TRBD1
clone_size: -
j_call: TRBJ1-5
cdr3_aa: CASSEASGQGSQPQHF
cdr3_nt: TGTGCCAGCAGTGAAGCATCCGGACAGGGGAGTCAGCCCCAGCATTTT

v_call: TRBV28
d_call: -
clone_size: -
j_call: TRBJ2-1
cdr3_aa: CASRPGGEAYNEQFF
cdr3_nt: TGTGCCAGCAGGCCGGGCGGGGAGGCCTACAATGAGCAGTTCTTC

v_call: TRBV7-8
d_call: TRBD2
clone_size: once
j_call: TRBJ2-3
cdr3_aa: CASSLPRLAGASTDTQYF
cdr3_nt: TGTGCCAGCAGCTTACCGAGACTAGCGGGAGCTAGCACAGATACGCAGTATTTT

v_call: TRBV5-1
d_call: -
clone_size: -
j_call: TRBJ2-2
cdr3_aa: CASSWTPGTGELFF
cdr3_nt: TGCGCCAGCAGCTGGACTCCAGGCACCGGGGAGCTGTTTTTT

v_call: TRBV19
d_call: TRBD1
clone_size: once
j_call: TRBJ1-5
cdr3_aa: CASSIGQGVNQPQHF
cdr3_nt: TGTGCCAGTAGTATCGGTCAGGGGGTAAATCAGCCCCAGCATTTT

v_call: TRBV19
d_call: -
clone_size: -
j_call: TRBJ2-5
cdr3_aa: CASSIGDIETQYF
cdr3_nt: TGTGCCAGTAGTATAGGGGACATAGAGACCCAGTACTTC

v_call: TRBV2
d_call: -
clone_size: -
j_call: TRBJ1-5
cdr3_aa: CASSVRRSGNQPQHF
cdr3_nt: TGTGCCAGCAGTGTACGGCGGTCAGGCAATCAGCCCCAGCATTTT

v_call: TRBV24-1
d_call: TRBD2
clone_size: -
j_call: TRBJ2-1
cdr3_aa: CATSDPTSGRRNEQFF
cdr3_nt: TGTGCCACCAGTGACCCCACTAGCGGGAGGAGGAATGAGCAGTTCTTC

v_call: TRBV2
d_call: TRBD2
clone_size: -
j_call: TRBJ2-1
cdr3_aa: CASSPIAGGPAEQFF
cdr3_nt: TGTGCCAGCAGTCCTATAGCGGGAGGGCCCGCTGAGCAGTTCTTC

v_call: TRBV7-2
d_call: -
clone_size: -
j_call: TRBJ2-3
cdr3_aa: CASSFTGSDTQYF
cdr3_nt: TGTGCCAGCAGCTTCACAGGGTCAGATACGCAGTATTTT

v_call: TRBV30
d_call: -
clone_size: -
j_call: TRBJ1-6
cdr3_aa: CACPPAGTRAEPYNSPLHF
cdr3_nt: TGTGCCTGCCCGCCGGCCGGGACGCGCGCGGAGCCCTATAATTCACCCCTCCACTTT

v_call: TRBV20-1
d_call: TRBD1
clone_size: -
j_call: TRBJ1-1
cdr3_aa: CSASPPGGQGRTFF
cdr3_nt: TGCAGTGCTAGTCCCCCCGGAGGACAGGGCAGGACTTTCTTT

v_call: TRBV2
d_call: TRBD1
clone_size: -
j_call: TRBJ2-4
cdr3_aa: CASSPPGTGGGNIQYF
cdr3_nt: TGTGCCAGCAGCCCTCCCGGGACAGGGGGCGGTAACATTCAGTACTTC

v_call: TRBV21-1
d_call: -
clone_size: once
j_call: TRBJ2-1
cdr3_aa: CASSVSREEENNEQFF
cdr3_nt: TGTGCCAGCAGCGTATCGCGGGAGGAGGAGAACAATGAGCAGTTCTTC